The 3 T cell receptor beta chains given below trace back to one sample, sequenced in a study of cytomegalovirus exposure and HLA in healthy donors. The PCR made use of 60 Vbeta and 13 Jbeta primers. The data were produced by immunoSEQ multiplex PCR, yet TCRdb's version contains in-frame clones alone and is incomplete. The sample carries 230,000 or so clones, 80% to 95% recorded once. The sample was PBMCs. The source is a girl aged 2 to 9 in good health and CMV-seronegative.

In its sample, this clone was seen a few times. This chain connects TRBV25-1 to TRBJ1-1; the D gene is possibly TRBD1 (6 bases). Per the germline V gene, CDR1 is MGHDK and CDR2 is SYGVNS. This CDR3 comprises 16 residues. V was shortened by 1 base and J by 4 bases, with 16 bases between the two germline ends. This CDR3 is CASSELLAGVSTEAFF. CDR3 sequence (DNA): TGTGCCAGCAGTGAATTATTGGCAGGGGTTTCCACTGAAGCTTTCTTT.

The chain recombines TRBV7-2 with TRBJ2-7; 15 bases are shared with TRBD2. Germline loops: CDR1 SGHTA, CDR2 FQGNSA. V was pared by 0 bases and J by 5 bases, with 8 bases of the junction left unmatched. This CDR3 has 18 residues. The CDR3 sequence is CASSLAGTSGRTVDEQYF. CDR3 coding DNA: TGTGCCAGCAGCTTAGCGGGGACTAGCGGGAGGACAGTCGACGAGCAGTACTTC.

The chain joins TRBV30 to TRBJ2-1, with 11 bases fitting TRBD2. The V segment lost 2 bases and the J segment 5 bases; nucleotides outside the gene matches: 8. CDR3 length: 16 residues. Looked up from germline, CDR1 is GTSNPN and CDR2 is SVGIG (reference sequence). The CDR3 bases are TGTGCCTGGAGTAAGAGAACTAGCGGGGGTAACAATGAGCAGTTCTTC. The encoded protein is CAWSKRTSGGNNEQFF.